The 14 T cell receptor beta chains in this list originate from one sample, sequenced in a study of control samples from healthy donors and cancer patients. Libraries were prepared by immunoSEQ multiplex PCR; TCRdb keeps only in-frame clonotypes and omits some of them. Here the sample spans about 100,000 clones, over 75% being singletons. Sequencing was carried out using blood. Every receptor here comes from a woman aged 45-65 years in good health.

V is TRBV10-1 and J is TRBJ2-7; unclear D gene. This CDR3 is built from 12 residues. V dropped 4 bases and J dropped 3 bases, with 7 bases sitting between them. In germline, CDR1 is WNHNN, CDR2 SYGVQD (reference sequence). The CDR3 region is CASSVCFYEQYV. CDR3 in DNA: TGCGCCAGCAGTGTGTGTTTCTACGAGCAGTACGTC.

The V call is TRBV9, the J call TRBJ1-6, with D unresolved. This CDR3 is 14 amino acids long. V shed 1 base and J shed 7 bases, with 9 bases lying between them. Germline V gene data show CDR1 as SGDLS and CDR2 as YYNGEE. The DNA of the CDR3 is TGTGCCAGCAGCGTAATGGCAGAGAATTCACCCCTCCACTTT. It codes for CASSVMAENSPLHF.

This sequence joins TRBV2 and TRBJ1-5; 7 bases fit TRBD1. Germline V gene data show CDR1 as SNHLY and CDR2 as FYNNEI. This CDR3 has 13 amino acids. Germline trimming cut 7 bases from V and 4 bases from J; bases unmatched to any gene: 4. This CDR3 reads CASTDRPNQPQHF. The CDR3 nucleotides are TGTGCCAGCACGGACAGGCCGAATCAGCCCCAGCATTTT.

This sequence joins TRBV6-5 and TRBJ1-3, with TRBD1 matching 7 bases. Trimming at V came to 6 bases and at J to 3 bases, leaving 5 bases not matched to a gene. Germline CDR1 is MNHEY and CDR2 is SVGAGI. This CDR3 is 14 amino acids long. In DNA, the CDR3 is TGTGCCAGCAGGACAGGGTTCGGTGGAAACACCATATATTTT. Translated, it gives CASRTGFGGNTIYF.

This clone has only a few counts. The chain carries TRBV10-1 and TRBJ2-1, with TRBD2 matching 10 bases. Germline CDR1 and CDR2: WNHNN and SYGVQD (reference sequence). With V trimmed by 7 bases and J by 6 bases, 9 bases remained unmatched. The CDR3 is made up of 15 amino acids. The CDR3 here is CASNGAGGLGNEQFF. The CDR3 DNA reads TGCGCCAGCAATGGAGCGGGGGGGCTCGGCAATGAGCAGTTCTTC.

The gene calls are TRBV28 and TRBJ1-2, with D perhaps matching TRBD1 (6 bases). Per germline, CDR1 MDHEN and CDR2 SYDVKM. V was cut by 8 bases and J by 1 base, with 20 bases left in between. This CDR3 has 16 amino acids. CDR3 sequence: CASLQGRGGSNYGYTF. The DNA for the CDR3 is TGTGCCAGCCTACAGGGCAGAGGGGGAAGTAACTATGGCTACACCTTC.

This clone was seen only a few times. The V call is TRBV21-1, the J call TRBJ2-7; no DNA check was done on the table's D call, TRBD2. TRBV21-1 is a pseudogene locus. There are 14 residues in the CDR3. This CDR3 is CASSKAGLIYEQYF. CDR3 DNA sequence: TGTGCCAGCAGCAAAGCAGGACTTATCTACGAGCAGTACTTC.

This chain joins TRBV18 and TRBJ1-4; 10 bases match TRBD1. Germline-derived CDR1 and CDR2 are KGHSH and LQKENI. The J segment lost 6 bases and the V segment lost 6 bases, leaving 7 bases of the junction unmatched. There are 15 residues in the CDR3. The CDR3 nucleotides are TGTGCCAGCTCCCGGGACAGGGGAAAGGATGAAAAACTGTTTTTT. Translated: CASSRDRGKDEKLFF.

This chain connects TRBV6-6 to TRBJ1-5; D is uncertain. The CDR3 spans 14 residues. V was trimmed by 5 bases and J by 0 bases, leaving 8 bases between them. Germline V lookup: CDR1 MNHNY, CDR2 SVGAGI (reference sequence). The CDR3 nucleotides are TGTGCCAGCAGTATAAAAAATAGCAATCAGCCCCAGCATTTT. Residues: CASSIKNSNQPQHF.

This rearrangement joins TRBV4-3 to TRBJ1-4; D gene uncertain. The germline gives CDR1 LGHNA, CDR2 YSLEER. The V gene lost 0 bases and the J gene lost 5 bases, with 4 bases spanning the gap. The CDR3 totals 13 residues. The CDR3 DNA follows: TGCGCCAGCAGCCAAGACCTCAATGAAAAACTGTTTTTT. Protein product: CASSQDLNEKLFF.

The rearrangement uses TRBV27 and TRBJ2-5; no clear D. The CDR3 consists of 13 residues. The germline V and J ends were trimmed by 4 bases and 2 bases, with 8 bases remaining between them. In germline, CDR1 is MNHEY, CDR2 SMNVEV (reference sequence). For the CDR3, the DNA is TGTGCCAGCAGTTCACGGCAGCAAGAGACCCAGTACTTC. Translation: CASSSRQQETQYF.

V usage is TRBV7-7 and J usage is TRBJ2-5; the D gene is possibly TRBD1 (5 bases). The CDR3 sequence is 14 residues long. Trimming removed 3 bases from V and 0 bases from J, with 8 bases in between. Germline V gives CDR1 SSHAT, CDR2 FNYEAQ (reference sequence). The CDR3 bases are TGTGCCAGCAGCTTGGCAGGGAACCAAGAGACCCAGTACTTC. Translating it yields CASSLAGNQETQYF.

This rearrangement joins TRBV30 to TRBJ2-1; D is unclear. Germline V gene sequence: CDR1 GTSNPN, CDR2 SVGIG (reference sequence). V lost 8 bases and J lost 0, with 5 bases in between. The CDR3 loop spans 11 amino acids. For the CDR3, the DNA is TGTGCCCGAGGCTCCTACAATGAGCAGTTCTTC. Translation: CARGSYNEQFF.

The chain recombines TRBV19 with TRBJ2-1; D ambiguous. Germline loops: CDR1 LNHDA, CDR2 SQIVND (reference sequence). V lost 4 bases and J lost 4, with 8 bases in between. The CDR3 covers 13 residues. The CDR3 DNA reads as TGTGCCAGTAGTAGCCTCCAGTACAATGAGCAGTTCTTC. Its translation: CASSSLQYNEQFF.